This TCR beta chain came from a study of T cells in Graves' hyperthyroidism and ophthalmopathy. Whole-study results and caveats: Clonotypes that were expanded in thyroid above 0.001 mostly appeared in blood too. Ophthalmopathy onset followed model prediction by a median about seven months.

Used for diagnoses were clinical symptoms, serum thyroxine and TRAb, thyroid ultrasound and orbital computed tomography. Remarks on this clonotype: Its antigen is still unknown.

RNA transcripts gave rise to amplified TCR beta CDR3 regions. Primed by the HTBI set, a first-round RT-PCR was run on the TCR CDR3. In TCRdb, the multiplex PCR reads were re-called with MiXCR into one record per CDR3 protein. The data contain roughly 510,000 distinct CDR3 sequences, 40% to 50% of them singletons. Looked up from germline, CDR1 is SQVTM and CDR2 is ANQGSEA. Unmatched junction bases numbered 13, after V lost 7 bases and J lost 0 bases. The CDR3 sequence is 16 residues long. V gene TRBV29-1 combines with J gene TRBJ2-7; TRBD2 aligns across 9 bases. The origin of this receptor is an adult woman with Graves' disease, either hyperthyroidism or ophthalmopathy (not recorded which). Sequencing was done on a sample of peripheral blood or thyroid tissue (not recorded which). CDR3 in amino acids: CSGVLAGLGSSYEQYF. Here the CDR3 DNA reads TGCAGCGGAGTACTAGCGGGCCTTGGGAGCTCCTACGAGCAGTACTTC.